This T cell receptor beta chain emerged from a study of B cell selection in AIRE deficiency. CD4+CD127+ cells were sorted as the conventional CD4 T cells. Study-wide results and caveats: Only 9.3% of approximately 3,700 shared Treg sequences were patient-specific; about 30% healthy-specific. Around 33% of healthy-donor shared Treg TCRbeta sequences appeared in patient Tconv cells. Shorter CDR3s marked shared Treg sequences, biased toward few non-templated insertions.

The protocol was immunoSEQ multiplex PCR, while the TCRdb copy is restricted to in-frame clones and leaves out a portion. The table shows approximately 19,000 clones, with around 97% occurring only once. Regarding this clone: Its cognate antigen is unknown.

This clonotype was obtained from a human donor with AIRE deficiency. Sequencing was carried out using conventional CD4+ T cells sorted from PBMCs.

Written as DNA, the CDR3 is TGCGCCAGCAGCTTGGAACGGGGACCCTACAATGAGCAGTTCTTC. Its translation: CASSLERGPYNEQFF. The chain uses TRBV5-1 and TRBJ2-1, with D possibly called TRBD1 or TRBD2 (5 bases each). This CDR3 spans 15 amino acids. The germline V gene has CDR1 SGHRS and CDR2 YFSETQ. Trimming stripped 0 bases from V and 2 bases from J, with 9 bases between. The full variable domain, its missing parts supplied by reference TRBV5-1 and TRBJ2-1, is KAGVTQTPRYLIKTRGQQVTLSCSPISGHRSVSWYQQTPGQGLQFLFEYFSETQRNKGNFPGRFSGRQFSNSRSEMNVSTLELGDSALYLCASSLERGPYNEQFFGPGTRLTVL.